This paragraph covers one T cell receptor (beta chain) sequence. Its cognate antigen is unknown. Trimming took 3 bases from V and 0 from J, leaving 9 bases between them. CDR3 size: 15 residues. The germline V gene encodes CDR1 LNHDA and CDR2 SQIVND (reference sequence). The record originates from a study of shared clonotypes between healthy human individuals. Study outcomes and limitations: The sampled material consisted only of blood, and tissue repertoires are likely to differ. Researchers found naive subsets generally carried larger estimated richness than memory subsets.

Terminally differentiated effector memory CD45RA+ cells were excluded from the naive CD8 cells, which were CD45RO-negative and positively selected for CCR7. Clones were read by immunoSEQ multiplex PCR, and TCRdb kept only the in-frame ones, dropping some. The sample has some 2,100,000 clones, 85% to 95% seen once; the top ten hold 1.5% to 2%. The chain links TRBV19 to TRBJ2-1; no definite D call. The TCR was taken from a man between 18 and 35 years old in good health. Some clones in this sample may be carry-over from other donors' samples. Sequencing was done on a sample of naive CD8+ T cells from PBMCs. The CDR3 sequence: CASSILALSYNEQFF. CDR3 in DNA: TGTGCCAGTAGTATTCTGGCACTCTCCTACAATGAGCAGTTCTTC. Supplemented by reference TRBV19 and TRBJ2-1, the full variable domain reads DGGITQSPKYLFRKEGQNVTLSCEQNLNHDAMYWYRQDPGQGLRLIYYSQIVNDFQKGDIAEGYSVSREKKESFPLTVTSAQKNPTAFYLCASSILALSYNEQFFGPGTRLTVL.